These 10 T cell receptor beta chains were sequenced from one sample in a study of shared clonotypes between healthy human individuals. Using immunoSEQ multiplex PCR, the repertoire was profiled, and TCRdb retains in-frame clones only, with some absent. The sample holds 550,000 to 700,000 clones; 73% are singletons and the top ten take under 2%. The source material was memory CD4+ T cells sorted from blood. The subset is: CD45RA-negative fraction. The receptors stem from a woman aged 30 to 39 in good health.

This chain joins TRBV7-9 and TRBJ2-7, with D unresolved. The CDR3 totals 12 residues. Trimming removed 5 bases from V and 5 bases from J, with 10 bases in between. CDR1 is SEHNR, CDR2 FQNEAQ, per germline (reference sequence). The CDR3 is CASSHLLNEQYF. In DNA form, the CDR3 reads TGTGCCAGCAGCCACCTCCTTAACGAGCAGTACTTC. The variable domain in full, with the rest retrieved from reference TRBV7-9 and TRBJ2-7, is DTGVSQNPRHKITKRGQNVTFRCDPISEHNRLYWYRQTLGQGPEFLTYFQNEAQLEKSRLLSDRFSAERPKGSFSTLEIQRTEQGDSAMYLCASSHLLNEQYFGPGTRLTVT.

This chain connects TRBV30 to TRBJ2-7; 10 bases align to TRBD1. The germline gives CDR1 GTSNPN, CDR2 SVGIG (reference sequence). The CDR3 totals 18 residues. The junction had 12 bases not matched to a gene; V was cut back by 1 base and J by 0 bases. CDR3 protein: CAWSARFDGTGVSYEQYF. As DNA, the CDR3 is TGTGCCTGGAGTGCCCGGTTCGACGGGACAGGGGTCTCCTACGAGCAGTACTTC.

The chain employs TRBV2 and TRBJ2-3, with D possibly matching TRBD2 (7 bases). V was pared by 5 bases and J by 3 bases, with 15 bases between. The CDR3 runs 15 residues. Germline CDR1 is SNHLY and CDR2 is FYNNEI. This CDR3 reads CASSKGGAGTDTQYF. The CDR3 nucleotides read TGTGCCAGCAGTAAAGGGGGAGCGGGGACAGATACGCAGTATTTT.

This chain joins TRBV11-2 and TRBJ2-3; D call uncertain. CDR1 and CDR2 from the germline V gene are SGHAT and FQNNGV. Trimming left V 7 bases short and J 3 bases short, with 11 bases between. The length of the CDR3 is 13 residues. The CDR3 DNA sequence: TGTGCCAGCACCAGGACGGGTACAGATACGCAGTATTTT. Encoded protein: CASTRTGTDTQYF.

The chain recombines TRBV5-1 with TRBJ1-1, with TRBD1 matching 11 bases. J gave up 5 bases and V 2 bases, and 11 bases lay outside the gene matches. CDR3 length: 17 residues. Looked up from germline, CDR1 is SGHRS and CDR2 is YFSETQ. The CDR3 reads CASSFGQGALVKTEAFF. As DNA, the CDR3 is TGCGCCAGCAGCTTCGGACAGGGGGCGCTGGTAAAGACTGAAGCTTTCTTT.

V usage is TRBV6-6 and J usage is TRBJ2-3, with D possibly being TRBD1 or TRBD2 (5 bases each). Germline V lookup: CDR1 MNHNY, CDR2 SVGAGI (reference sequence). V lost 5 bases, J lost 2 bases, and 11 bases lay in between. The CDR3 loop spans 14 amino acids. The CDR3, as DNA: TGTGCCAGCAGTCGGGGACCGCACACAGATACGCAGTATTTT. Translating gives CASSRGPHTDTQYF.

The V gene is TRBV7-9, the J gene TRBJ2-2; maybe TRBD2 (5 bases). The V end was cut by 7 bases, the J end by 3 bases, with 21 bases between. The CDR3 contains 17 residues. The germline V gene has CDR1 SEHNR and CDR2 FQNEAQ (reference sequence). CDR3 coding DNA: TGTGCCAGCACCGACTCGACGGCCTACGGGGACACCGGGGAGCTGTTTTTT. Its translation: CASTDSTAYGDTGELFF.

This clone was counted between two and nine times. This chain connects TRBV14 to TRBJ1-1, with D perhaps TRBD1 (5 bases). This CDR3 region has 13 residues. Germline CDR1 reads SGHDN; CDR2 reads FVKESK. Trimming removed 2 bases at V and 4 bases at J, with 8 bases between. In DNA, the CDR3 is TGTGCCAGCAGCCAAAGTCAGGGCACTGAAGCTTTCTTT. Protein sequence: CASSQSQGTEAFF.

This clone was counted a single time. The J gene is TRBJ2-7, the V gene TRBV4-1, with 9 bases aligning to TRBD1. This CDR3 has 15 residues. V trimming: 3 bases; J trimming: 2 bases; junction bases outside the gene matches: 5. Germline V CDR1 and CDR2: MGHRA, YSYEKL. For the CDR3, the DNA is TGCGCCAGCAGCCACGCAACAGGGGGCCCCTACGAGCAGTACTTC. It yields the protein CASSHATGGPYEQYF.

The chain uses TRBV28 and TRBJ1-5, with TRBD1 as a possible D gene (5 bases). The CDR3 has 12 amino acids. Trimming took 8 bases from V and 9 from J, leaving 14 bases between them. CDR1 and CDR2 (germline): MDHEN, SYDVKM. Written as DNA, the CDR3 is TGTGCCAGCTTGGGACGGGTGTCGCCCCAGCATTTT. As protein: CASLGRVSPQHF.